These T cell receptor beta chains were read from a single sample in a study of T cells after yellow fever vaccination. TCRdb re-analysed the 5' RACE reads in MiXCR, keeping a single row per CDR3 protein. The sample yields 140,000 to 150,000 distinct CDR3 sequences, about 6.9% seen once. Sequenced material: CD4+ T cells sorted from PBMCs, taken 10 days after the yellow fever booster vaccination. Receptors were obtained from a young man who received the YFV17D yellow fever vaccine. Each CDR3 is given with its conserved first and last residue. Each record gives: D gene, V gene, clone size, J gene, CDR3 DNA, CDR3 protein. A D gene is named only where the DNA matches it firmly. Size tells how often a clone was seen (once, few, many) or the class of an expanded clone, and some rows leave it out.

>TRBD2|TRBV5-1|many|TRBJ2-5
TGCGCCAGCAGCATAGGACTAGCGGGATTACAAGAGACCCAGTACTTC
CASSIGLAGLQETQYF
>TRBD1|TRBV19|.|TRBJ1-5
TGTGCCAGTAGTCACGGACAGGGAAGGGTCGATCAGCCCCAGCATTTT
CASSHGQGRVDQPQHF
>TRBD2|TRBV12-3/TRBV12-4|many|TRBJ2-7
TGTGCCAGCAGTTTGGGGACTAGCGGTTCCGAGCAGTACTTC
CASSLGTSGSEQYF
>.|TRBV13|many|TRBJ2-4
TGTGCCAGCAGCCCCCACTACCGGGGGCAGGGCATTCAGTACTTC
CASSPHYRGQGIQYF
>.|TRBV6-2/TRBV6-3|many|TRBJ2-1
TGTGCCAGCAGACTTCGAGGCTCGGATTACAATGAGCAGTTCTTC
CASRLRGSDYNEQFF
>TRBD2|TRBV24-1|many|TRBJ2-7
TGTGCCACGAGTCCCGGGACTAGCGGGAGGGCCCCACAGTACTTC
CATSPGTSGRAPQYF
>TRBD2|TRBV12-3/TRBV12-4|.|TRBJ2-2
TGTGCCAGCATGCGGGGGGGGACCGGGGAGCTGTTTTTT
CASMRGGTGELFF
>.|TRBV24-1|.|TRBJ2-3
TGTGCCACCAGTGATCCCCGACTGGGACCGGATACGCAGTATTTT
CATSDPRLGPDTQYF
>TRBD2|TRBV5-1|many|TRBJ2-1
TGCGCCAGCAGCGGTCTTGGGCGGGAGGTCGGTGGTGAGCAGTTCTTC
CASSGLGREVGGEQFF
>TRBD2|TRBV7-8|many|TRBJ2-3
TGTGCCAGCAGCTCACGTTCAAGCGGGACCCCCACAGATACGCAGTATTTT
CASSSRSSGTPTDTQYF
>TRBD2|TRBV5-1|many|TRBJ2-1
TGCGCCAGCAGCTTGGGACTAGCGGGAGGGCCAAGGTACAATGAGCAGTTCTTC
CASSLGLAGGPRYNEQFF
>.|TRBV11-2|many|TRBJ2-5
TGTGCCAGCAGCTTAGCACAGGGCGAGATGGAGACCCAGTACTTC
CASSLAQGEMETQYF
>.|TRBV4-1|many|TRBJ1-1
TGCGCCAGCAGCCCGATACTTCAGGGGCTCACTGAAGCTTTCTTT
CASSPILQGLTEAFF
>.|TRBV6-1|few|TRBJ2-1
TGTGCCAGCAGTACAGGATACAATGAGCAGTTCTTC
CASSTGYNEQFF
>.|TRBV12-3/TRBV12-4|many|TRBJ2-5
TGTGCCAGCAGTTTGGTGCTTCTTGAGACCCAGTACTTC
CASSLVLLETQYF
>TRBD2|TRBV5-6|many|TRBJ2-1
TGTGCCAGCAGAGGACTAGCGGGAGGGCCCCTAGTCCCCAATGAGCAGTTCTTC
CASRGLAGGPLVPNEQFF
>.|TRBV5-1|many|TRBJ2-1
TGCGCCAGCAGCTTGGAGGGGGGGGTGACCTACAATGAGCAGTTCTTC
CASSLEGGVTYNEQFF
>.|TRBV15|many|TRBJ2-1
TGTGCCACCAAAACGTACAATGAGCAGTTCTTC
CATKTYNEQFF
>TRBD2|TRBV20-1|few|TRBJ2-4
TGCTGTGCGCGGGGGACTAGCGGTATAGCCAAAAACATTCAGTACTTC
CCARGTSGIAKNIQYF
>TRBD2|TRBV5-5|many|TRBJ2-2
TGTGCCAGCAGATATGCGGGGGTCCCCGGGGAGCTGTTTTTT
CASRYAGVPGELFF
>TRBD1|TRBV20-1|many|TRBJ1-1
TGCAGTGCGCATCAGGGGGGGGGGAACACTGAAGCTTTCTTT
CSAHQGGGNTEAFF
>.|TRBV20-1|few|TRBJ1-1
TGCAGTGCCTGGGGGGGAGGTAACACTGAAGCTTTCTTT
CSAWGGGNTEAFF
>TRBD2|TRBV28|many|TRBJ2-7
TGTGCCAGCAGTTCATATGCGACTAGCGGTGAGCAGTACTTC
CASSSYATSGEQYF
>.|TRBV7-2|many|TRBJ2-1
TGTGCCAGCAGCTTAGAAGTAGGTTTGACCTACAATGAGCAGTTCTTC
CASSLEVGLTYNEQFF
>TRBD2|TRBV4-3|many|TRBJ2-1
TGCGCCAGCAGCCGTACTAGCGGGAGAGGGGGCTCCTACAATGAGCAGTTCTTC
CASSRTSGRGGSYNEQFF
>.|TRBV5-4|many|TRBJ2-1
TGTGCCAGCAGCTTGGAGGCGGCTAGCCCTTACAATGAGCAGTTCTTC
CASSLEAASPYNEQFF